This T cell receptor beta chain was recorded in a study of shared clonotypes between healthy human individuals. Study-wide context: Each donor contributed plates that comprised three CD4 naive, three CD4 memory, two CD8 naive and one CD8 memory. The study's findings and limits: Sharing of clonotypes among donors was expected to vary with sequencing depth. What naive subsets generally showed was a larger estimated richness than memory subsets showed.

After removal of 0 bases from V and 2 bases from J, the junction contained 2 bases not matched to a gene. The length of the CDR3 is 14 residues. Germline values: CDR1 GTSNPN, CDR2 SVGIG (reference sequence). In regard to this clone: The antigen is unknown.

TCRdb's copy holds only in-frame clones and misses some; the assay was immunoSEQ multiplex PCR. The data hold a few hundred thousand clones, with about 97% observed a single time. CD8 memory comprised CD45RO+ plus CCR7-negative CD45RA+ TemRA cells. The sample consisted of memory CD8+ T cells sorted from blood. The subset: CD45RO+ cells pooled with CCR7-negative TemRA cells. The receptor's source is a man aged 30-40 years in good health. J is TRBJ2-5 and V is TRBV30, with 8 bases matching TRBD2. The CDR3 spells CAWSVRGGQETQYF. The CDR3 bases are TGTGCCTGGAGTGTACGGGGGGGGCAAGAGACCCAGTACTTC.